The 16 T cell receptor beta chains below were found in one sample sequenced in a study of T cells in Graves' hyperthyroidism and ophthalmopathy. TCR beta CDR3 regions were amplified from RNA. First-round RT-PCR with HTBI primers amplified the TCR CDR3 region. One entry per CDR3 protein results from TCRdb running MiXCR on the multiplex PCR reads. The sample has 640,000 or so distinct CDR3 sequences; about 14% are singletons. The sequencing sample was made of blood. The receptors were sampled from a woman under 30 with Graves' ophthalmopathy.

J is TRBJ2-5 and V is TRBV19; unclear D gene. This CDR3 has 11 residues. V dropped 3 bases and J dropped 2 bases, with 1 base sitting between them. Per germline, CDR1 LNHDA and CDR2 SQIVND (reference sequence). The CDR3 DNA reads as TGTGCCAGTAGTATGCAAGAGACCCAGTACTTC. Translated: CASSMQETQYF. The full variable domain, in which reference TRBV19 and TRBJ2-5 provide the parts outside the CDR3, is DGGITQSPKYLFRKEGQNVTLSCEQNLNHDAMYWYRQDPGQGLRLIYYSQIVNDFQKGDIAEGYSVSREKKESFPLTVTSAQKNPTAFYLCASSMQETQYFGPGTRLLVL.

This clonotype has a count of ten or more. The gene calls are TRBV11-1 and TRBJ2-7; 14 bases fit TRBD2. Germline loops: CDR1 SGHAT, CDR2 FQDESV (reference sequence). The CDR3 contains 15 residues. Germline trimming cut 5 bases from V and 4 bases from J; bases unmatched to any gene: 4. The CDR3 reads CASSPGLAGEYEQYF. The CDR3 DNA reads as TGTGCCAGCAGCCCGGGACTAGCGGGAGAATACGAGCAGTACTTC.

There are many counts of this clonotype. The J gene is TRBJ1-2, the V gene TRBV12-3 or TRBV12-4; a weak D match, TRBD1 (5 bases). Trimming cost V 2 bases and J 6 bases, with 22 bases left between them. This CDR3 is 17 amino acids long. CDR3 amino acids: CASSLRTPTRRVHGYTF. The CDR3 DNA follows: TGTGCCAGCAGTTTAAGGACACCGACCCGGCGGGTCCATGGCTACACCTTC.

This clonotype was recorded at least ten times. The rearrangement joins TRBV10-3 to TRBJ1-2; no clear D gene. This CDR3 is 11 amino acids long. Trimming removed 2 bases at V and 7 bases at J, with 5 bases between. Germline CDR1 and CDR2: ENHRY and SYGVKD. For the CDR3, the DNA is TGTGCCATCAGTGAGGTTGGTGGCTACACCTTC. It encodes CAISEVGGYTF.

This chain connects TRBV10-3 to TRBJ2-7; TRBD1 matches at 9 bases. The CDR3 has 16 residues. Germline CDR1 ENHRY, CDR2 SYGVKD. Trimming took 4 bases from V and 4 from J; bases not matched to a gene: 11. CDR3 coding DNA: TGTGCCATCAGTGGTTCCCCGGGACAGGGCTCTTACGAGCAGTACTTC. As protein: CAISGSPGQGSYEQYF.

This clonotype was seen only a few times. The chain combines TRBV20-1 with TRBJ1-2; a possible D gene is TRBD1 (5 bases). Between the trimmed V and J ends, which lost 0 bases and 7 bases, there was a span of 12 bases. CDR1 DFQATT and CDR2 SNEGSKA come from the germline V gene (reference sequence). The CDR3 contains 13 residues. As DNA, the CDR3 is TGCAGTGCTAGAGATATGGCGACAGCTGGCTACACCTTC. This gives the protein CSARDMATAGYTF.

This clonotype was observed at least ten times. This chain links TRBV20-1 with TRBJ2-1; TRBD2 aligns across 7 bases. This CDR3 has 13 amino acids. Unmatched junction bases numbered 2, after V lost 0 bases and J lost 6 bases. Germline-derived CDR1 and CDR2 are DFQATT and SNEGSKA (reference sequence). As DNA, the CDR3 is TGCAGTGCTAGAGAACTAGCGCTCAATGAGCAGTTCTTC. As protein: CSARELALNEQFF.

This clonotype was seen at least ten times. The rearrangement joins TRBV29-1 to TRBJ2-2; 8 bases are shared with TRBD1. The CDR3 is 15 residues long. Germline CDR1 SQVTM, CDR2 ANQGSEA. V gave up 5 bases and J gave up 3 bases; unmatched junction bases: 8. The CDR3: CSVRPTGGDTGELFF. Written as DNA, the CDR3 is TGCAGCGTTCGACCCACAGGGGGTGACACCGGGGAGCTGTTTTTT.

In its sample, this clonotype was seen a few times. CDR3 sequence reads: CASSSRASGAGELFF. The CDR3 DNA is TGTGCCAGCAGCTCCCGGGCCTCCGGGGCCGGGGAGCTGTTTTTT. The chain joins TRBV7-3 to TRBJ2-2; weak D call: TRBD2 (5 bases). The length of the CDR3 is 15 residues. Germline loops: CDR1 SGHTA, CDR2 FQGTGA. V lost 4 bases, J lost 6 bases, and 15 bases lay in between.

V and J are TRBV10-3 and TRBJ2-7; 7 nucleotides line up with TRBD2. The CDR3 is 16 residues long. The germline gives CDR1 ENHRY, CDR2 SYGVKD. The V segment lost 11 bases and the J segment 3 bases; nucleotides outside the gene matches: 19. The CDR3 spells CALSKLASGALYEQYF. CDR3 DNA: TGTGCCTTATCAAAGTTGGCTAGCGGAGCCCTCTACGAGCAGTACTTC.

The CDR3 DNA reads TGTGCCAGCAGTTACGGTCTTGTGGACAGGGTCGGCAATGAGCAGTTCTTC. Translating gives CASSYGLVDRVGNEQFF. This chain uses TRBV6-2 or TRBV6-3 with TRBJ2-1; 8 bases align to TRBD1. J was trimmed by 6 bases and V by 2 bases; bases with no gene match: 12. Germline lookup yields CDR1 MNHEY and CDR2 SVGEGT. The CDR3 is 17 amino acids.

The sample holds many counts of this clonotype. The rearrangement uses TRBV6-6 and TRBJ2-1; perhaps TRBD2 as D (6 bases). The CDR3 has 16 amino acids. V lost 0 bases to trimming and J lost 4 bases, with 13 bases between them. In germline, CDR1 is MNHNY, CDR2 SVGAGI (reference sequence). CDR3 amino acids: CASSYSGTSRYNEQFF. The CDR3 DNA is TGTGCCAGCAGTTACTCTGGGACTTCGAGGTACAATGAGCAGTTCTTC.

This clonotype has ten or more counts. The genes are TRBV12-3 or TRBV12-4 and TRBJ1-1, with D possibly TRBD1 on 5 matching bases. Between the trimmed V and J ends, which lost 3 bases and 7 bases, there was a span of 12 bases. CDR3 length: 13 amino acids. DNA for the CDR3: TGTGCCAGCAGTTTCGGGGCAGGGCTTGAAGCTTTCTTT. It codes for CASSFGAGLEAFF.

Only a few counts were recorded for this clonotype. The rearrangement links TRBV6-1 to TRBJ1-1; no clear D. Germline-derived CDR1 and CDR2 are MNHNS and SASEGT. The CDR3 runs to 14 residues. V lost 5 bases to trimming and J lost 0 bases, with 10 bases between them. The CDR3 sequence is CASSPHLMNTEAFF. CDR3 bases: TGTGCCAGCAGTCCTCATCTCATGAACACTGAAGCTTTCTTT.

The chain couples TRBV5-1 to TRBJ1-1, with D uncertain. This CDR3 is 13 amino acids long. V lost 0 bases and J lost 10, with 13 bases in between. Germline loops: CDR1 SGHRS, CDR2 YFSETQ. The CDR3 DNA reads TGCGCCAGCAGCTTGGATCGGGGTTCTAGAGCTTTCTTT. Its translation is CASSLDRGSRAFF.

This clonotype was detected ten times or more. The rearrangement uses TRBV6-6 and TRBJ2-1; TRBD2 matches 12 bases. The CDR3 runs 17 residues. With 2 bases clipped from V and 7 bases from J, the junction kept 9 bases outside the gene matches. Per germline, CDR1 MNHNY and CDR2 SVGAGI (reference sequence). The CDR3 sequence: CASSYTYLAGGDNEQFF. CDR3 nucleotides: TGTGCCAGCAGTTACACCTACCTAGCGGGAGGGGATAATGAGCAGTTCTTC.